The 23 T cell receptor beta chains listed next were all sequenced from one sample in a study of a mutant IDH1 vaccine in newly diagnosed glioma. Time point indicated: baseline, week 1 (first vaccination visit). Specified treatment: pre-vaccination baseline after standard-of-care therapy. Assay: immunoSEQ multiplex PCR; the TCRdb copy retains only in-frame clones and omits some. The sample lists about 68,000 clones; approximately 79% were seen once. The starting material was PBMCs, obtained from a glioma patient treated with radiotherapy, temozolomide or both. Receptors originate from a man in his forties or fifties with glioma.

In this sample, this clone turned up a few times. The CDR3 DNA is TGTGCCAGCAGTTCCGGGACTAGCGGTTACAATGAGCAGTTCTTC. Residues: CASSSGTSGYNEQFF. This chain connects TRBV27 to TRBJ2-1, with 11 bases matching TRBD2. The germline V gene has CDR1 MNHEY and CDR2 SMNVEV (reference sequence). CDR3 size: 15 residues. V was clipped by 4 bases and J by 4 bases; unmatched bases: 3.

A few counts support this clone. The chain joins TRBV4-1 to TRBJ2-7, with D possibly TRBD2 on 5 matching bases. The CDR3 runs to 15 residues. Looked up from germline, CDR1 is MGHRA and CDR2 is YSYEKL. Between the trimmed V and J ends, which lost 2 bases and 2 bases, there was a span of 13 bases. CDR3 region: CASSQLATVTYEQYF. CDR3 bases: TGCGCCAGCAGCCAATTAGCGACCGTCACCTACGAGCAGTACTTC.

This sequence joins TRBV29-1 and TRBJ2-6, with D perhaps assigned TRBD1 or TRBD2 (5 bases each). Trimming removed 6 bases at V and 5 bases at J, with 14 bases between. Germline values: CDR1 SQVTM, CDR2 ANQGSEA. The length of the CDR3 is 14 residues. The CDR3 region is CSVFTPGRANVLTF. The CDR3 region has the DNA TGCAGCGTCTTCACTCCGGGGCGGGCCAACGTCCTGACTTTC. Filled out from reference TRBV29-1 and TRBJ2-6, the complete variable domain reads SAVISQKPSRDICQRGTSLTIQCQVDSQVTMMFWYRQQPGQSLTLIATANQGSEATYESGFVIDKFPISRPNLTFSTLTVSNMSPEDSSIYLCSVFTPGRANVLTFGAGSRLTVL.

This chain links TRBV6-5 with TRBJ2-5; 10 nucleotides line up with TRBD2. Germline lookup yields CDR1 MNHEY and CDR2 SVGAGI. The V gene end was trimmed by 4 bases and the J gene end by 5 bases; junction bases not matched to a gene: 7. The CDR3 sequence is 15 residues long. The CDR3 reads CASSSERGGWETQYF. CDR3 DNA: TGTGCCAGCAGTTCCGAGCGGGGGGGTTGGGAGACCCAGTACTTC.

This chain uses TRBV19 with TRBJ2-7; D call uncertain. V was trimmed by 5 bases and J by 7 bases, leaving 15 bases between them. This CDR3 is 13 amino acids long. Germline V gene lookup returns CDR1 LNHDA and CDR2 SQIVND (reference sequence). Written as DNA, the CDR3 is TGTGCCAGTAGTTCCCGGGCTTTAGAAGAGCAGTACTTC. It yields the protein CASSSRALEEQYF. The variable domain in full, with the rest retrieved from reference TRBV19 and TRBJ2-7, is DGGITQSPKYLFRKEGQNVTLSCEQNLNHDAMYWYRQDPGQGLRLIYYSQIVNDFQKGDIAEGYSVSREKKESFPLTVTSAQKNPTAFYLCASSSRALEEQYFGPGTRLTVT.

In DNA form, the CDR3 reads TGTGCCAGCAGTTACAAAGCCTCCGGATTTCTCGAGCAGTACTTC. Protein: CASSYKASGFLEQYF. The V and J genes are TRBV6-5 and TRBJ2-7; the D is unclear. The CDR3 is 15 residues long. V was clipped by 2 bases and J by 6 bases, with 17 bases between them. Germline V lookup: CDR1 MNHEY, CDR2 SVGAGI.

In DNA, the CDR3 is TGTGCCAGCAATGCGGACAGGCTTAACTATGGCTACACCTTC. Residues: CASNADRLNYGYTF. The V and J genes are TRBV10-3 and TRBJ1-2, with 7 bases lining up with TRBD1. CDR1 and CDR2 from the germline V gene are ENHRY and SYGVKD. This CDR3 is 14 amino acids long. The ends lost 10 bases at V and 1 base at J; junction bases unmatched: 9.

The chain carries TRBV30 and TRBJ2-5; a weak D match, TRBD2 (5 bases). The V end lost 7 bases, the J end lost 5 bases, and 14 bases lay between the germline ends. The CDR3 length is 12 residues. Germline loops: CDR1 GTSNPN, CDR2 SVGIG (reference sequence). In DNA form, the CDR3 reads TGTGCCTTGGACGAGGGCGGGGAGACCCAGTACTTC. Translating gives CALDEGGETQYF.

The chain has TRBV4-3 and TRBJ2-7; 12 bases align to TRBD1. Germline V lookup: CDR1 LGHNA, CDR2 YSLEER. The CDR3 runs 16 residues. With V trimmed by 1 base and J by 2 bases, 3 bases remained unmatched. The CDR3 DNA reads TGCGCCAGCAGCCAAGCCGGGACAGGGGGCCCCTACGAGCAGTACTTC. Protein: CASSQAGTGGPYEQYF.

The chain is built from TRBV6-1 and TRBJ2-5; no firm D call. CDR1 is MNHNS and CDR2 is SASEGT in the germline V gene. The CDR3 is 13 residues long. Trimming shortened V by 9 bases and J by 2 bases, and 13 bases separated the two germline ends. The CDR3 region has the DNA TGTGCCAGGGCAGCAGGACGACAAGAGACCCAGTACTTC. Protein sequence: CARAAGRQETQYF.

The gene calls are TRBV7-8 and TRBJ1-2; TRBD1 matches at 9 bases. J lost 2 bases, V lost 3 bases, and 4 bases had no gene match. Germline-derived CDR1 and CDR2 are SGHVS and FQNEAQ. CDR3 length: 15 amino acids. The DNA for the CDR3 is TGTGCCAGCAGCTTTTCCGGACAGGGGAACTATGGCTACACCTTC. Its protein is CASSFSGQGNYGYTF.

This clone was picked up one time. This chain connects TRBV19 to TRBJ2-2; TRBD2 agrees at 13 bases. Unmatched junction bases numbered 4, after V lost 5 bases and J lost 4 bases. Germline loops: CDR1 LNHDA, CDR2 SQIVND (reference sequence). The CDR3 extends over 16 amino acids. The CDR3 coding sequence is TGTGCCAGTAGTCCGGGACTAGCGGGGTCCACCGGGGAGCTGTTTTTT. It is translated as CASSPGLAGSTGELFF. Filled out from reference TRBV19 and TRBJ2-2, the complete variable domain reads DGGITQSPKYLFRKEGQNVTLSCEQNLNHDAMYWYRQDPGQGLRLIYYSQIVNDFQKGDIAEGYSVSREKKESFPLTVTSAQKNPTAFYLCASSPGLAGSTGELFFGEGSRLTVL.

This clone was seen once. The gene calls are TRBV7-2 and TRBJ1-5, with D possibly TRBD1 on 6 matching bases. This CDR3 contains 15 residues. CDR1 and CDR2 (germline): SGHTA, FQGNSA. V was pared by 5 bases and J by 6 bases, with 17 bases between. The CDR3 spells CASSPWGGASQPQHF. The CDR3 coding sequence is TGTGCCAGCAGCCCCTGGGGGGGCGCAAGTCAGCCCCAGCATTTT.

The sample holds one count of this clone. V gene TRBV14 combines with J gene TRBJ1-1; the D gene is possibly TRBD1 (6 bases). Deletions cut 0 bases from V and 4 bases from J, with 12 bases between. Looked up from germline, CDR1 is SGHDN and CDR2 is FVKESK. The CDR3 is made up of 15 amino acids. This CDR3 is CASSQEGARGTEAFF. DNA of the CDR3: TGTGCCAGCAGCCAAGAGGGGGCGCGAGGCACTGAAGCTTTCTTT.

The CDR3 loop is CASSRGTRGTGELFF. The CDR3 nucleotides are TGCGCCAGCAGCCGCGGGACTAGGGGGACCGGGGAGCTGTTTTTT. The V call is TRBV4-3, the J call TRBJ2-2, with 8 bases identical to TRBD2. Germline CDR1 LGHNA, CDR2 YSLEER. The CDR3 length is 15 residues. V lost 4 bases to trimming and J lost 5 bases; unmatched junction nucleotides: 6.

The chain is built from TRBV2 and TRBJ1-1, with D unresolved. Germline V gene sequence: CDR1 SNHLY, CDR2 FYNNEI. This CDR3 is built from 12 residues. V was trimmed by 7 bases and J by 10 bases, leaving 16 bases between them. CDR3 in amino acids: CASNLRGSGAFF. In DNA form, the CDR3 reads TGTGCCAGCAACCTTCGTGGGAGCGGAGCTTTCTTT.

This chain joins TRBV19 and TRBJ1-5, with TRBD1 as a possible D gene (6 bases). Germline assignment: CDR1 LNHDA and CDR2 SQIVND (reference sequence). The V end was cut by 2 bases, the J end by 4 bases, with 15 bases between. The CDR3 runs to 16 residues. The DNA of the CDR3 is TGTGCCAGTAGTATAAGTCTAGGACAGACTAATCAGCCCCAGCATTTT. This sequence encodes CASSISLGQTNQPQHF.

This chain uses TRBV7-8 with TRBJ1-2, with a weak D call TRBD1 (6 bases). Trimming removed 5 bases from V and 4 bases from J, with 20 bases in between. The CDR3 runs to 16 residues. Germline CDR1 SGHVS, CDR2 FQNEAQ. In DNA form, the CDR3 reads TGTGCCAGCAGCCCCCGGTCGTCAGGGGCTCGCTATGGCTACACCTTC. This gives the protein CASSPRSSGARYGYTF.

This CDR3 reads CASSLDSRQETQYF. CDR3 sequence (DNA): TGTGCCAGCAGCCTGGACAGTCGACAAGAGACCCAGTACTTC. The V gene is TRBV5-4, the J gene TRBJ2-5; tentative D call: TRBD1 (6 bases). CDR3 length equals 14 residues. Looked up from germline, CDR1 is SGHNT and CDR2 is YYREEE (reference sequence). Trimming cost V 4 bases and J 2 bases, with 12 bases left between them.

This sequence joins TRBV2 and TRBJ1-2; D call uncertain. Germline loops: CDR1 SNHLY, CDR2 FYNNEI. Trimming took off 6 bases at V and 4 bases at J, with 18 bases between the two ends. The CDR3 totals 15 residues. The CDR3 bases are TGTGCCAGCAGCGCCCGGGAGGGTTCATTCTATGGCTACACCTTC. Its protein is CASSAREGSFYGYTF.

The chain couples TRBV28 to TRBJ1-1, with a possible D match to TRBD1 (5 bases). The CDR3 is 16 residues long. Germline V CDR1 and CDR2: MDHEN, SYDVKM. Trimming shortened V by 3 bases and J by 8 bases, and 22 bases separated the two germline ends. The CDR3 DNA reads TGTGCCAGCAGTTTCCCCGGAGCGGGGCGCCCGTTAGAAGCTTTCTTT. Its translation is CASSFPGAGRPLEAFF.

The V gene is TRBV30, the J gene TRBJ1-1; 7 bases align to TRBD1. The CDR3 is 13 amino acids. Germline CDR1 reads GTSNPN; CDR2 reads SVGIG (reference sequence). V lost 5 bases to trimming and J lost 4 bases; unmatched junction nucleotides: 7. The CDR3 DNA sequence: TGTGCCTGGTCCCCAGACAGGGTCACTGAAGCTTTCTTT. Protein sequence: CAWSPDRVTEAFF.

The CDR3 nucleotides read TGTGCCTGGAGTCGACACAACAAAAACATTCAGTACTTC. Translation: CAWSRHNKNIQYF. This sequence joins TRBV30 and TRBJ2-4; no clear D gene. V was cut by 2 bases and J by 3 bases, with 8 bases left in between. The germline CDR1 and CDR2 sequences are GTSNPN and SVGIG (reference sequence). This CDR3 spans 13 amino acids.